The 16 T cell receptor beta chains presented below share a single source sample, sequenced in a study of blood T cell repertoires in COVID-19. TCRdb keeps only in-frame clones here, not all; method: immunoSEQ multiplex PCR. The table lists some 250,000 clones, about 80% of them singletons. The sample consisted of peripheral blood. The origin of the receptors is a man between 25 and 39 years old who had recovered from COVID-19.

The gene calls are TRBV6-5 and TRBJ2-1; TRBD2 matches 8 bases. J lost 6 bases, V lost 6 bases, and 10 bases had no gene match. This CDR3 is built from 15 residues. Germline values: CDR1 MNHEY, CDR2 SVGAGI. CDR3 bases: TGTGCCAGCAGGGACGGGGGGGCGTGGGTCAATGAGCAGTTCTTC. This gives the protein CASRDGGAWVNEQFF.

The chain employs TRBV14 and TRBJ1-2, with 7 bases that match TRBD1. Looked up from germline, CDR1 is SGHDN and CDR2 is FVKESK. The CDR3 totals 15 residues. V lost 4 bases to trimming and J lost 4 bases; unmatched junction nucleotides: 9. CDR3 amino acids: CASSRKGGTAYGYTF. CDR3 nucleotides: TGTGCCAGCAGCCGGAAAGGCGGGACAGCCTATGGCTACACCTTC.

The V call is TRBV7-3, the J call TRBJ2-3; TRBD2 matches at 12 bases. This CDR3 region has 15 residues. Trimming cost V 3 bases and J 4 bases; bases outside gene matches: 2. Germline-derived CDR1 and CDR2 are SGHTA and FQGTGA. CDR3 bases: TGTGCCAGCAGCTTGACTAGCGGGGGAGCAGATACGCAGTATTTT. The encoded protein is CASSLTSGGADTQYF.

This CDR3 is CASRYAVAGYYNEQFF. Written as DNA, the CDR3 is TGTGCCAGCAGGTACGCGGTAGCGGGATATTACAATGAGCAGTTCTTC. The chain joins TRBV7-8 to TRBJ2-1; 8 bases are shared with TRBD2. The germline gives CDR1 SGHVS, CDR2 FQNEAQ. The CDR3 extends over 16 amino acids. V dropped 6 bases and J dropped 4; count of bases not matched to a gene: 11.

The chain has TRBV2 and TRBJ1-3; 8 nucleotides agree with TRBD1. CDR3 length: 15 residues. Germline V lookup: CDR1 SNHLY, CDR2 FYNNEI. The J segment lost 0 bases and the V segment lost 5 bases, leaving 3 bases of the junction unmatched. The CDR3 spells CASSKTGGSGNTIYF. The CDR3 region has the DNA TGTGCCAGCAGTAAAACAGGGGGCTCTGGAAACACCATATATTTT.

The table lists this clone with a count of one. The rearrangement joins TRBV2 to TRBJ2-3; D possibly corresponds to TRBD2 (7 bases). Germline CDR1 reads SNHLY; CDR2 reads FYNNEI. The CDR3 length is 16 residues. The V and J ends lost 6 bases and 2 bases respectively, with 18 bases between them. The CDR3 protein is CASRPGGRTFTDTQYF. CDR3 in DNA: TGTGCCAGCAGACCGGGGGGCAGGACCTTCACAGATACGCAGTATTTT.

The chain has TRBV5-1 and TRBJ1-1, with D hard to call. CDR1 and CDR2 (germline): SGHRS, YFSETQ. The CDR3 has 14 amino acids. V was cut by 0 bases and J by 3 bases, with 9 bases left in between. CDR3 bases: TGCGCCAGCAGCTTGGGCAGCGCGGACACTGAAGCTTTCTTT. Translation: CASSLGSADTEAFF.

This clone was observed a single time. The chain has TRBV7-2 and TRBJ1-2, with 12 bases fitting TRBD1. CDR3 size: 17 residues. Germline lookup yields CDR1 SGHTA and CDR2 FQGNSA. Trimming took 5 bases from V and 4 from J; bases not matched to a gene: 11. The CDR3 bases are TGTGCCAGCAGCATGGGACCGGGACAGGGGGCGATCTATGGCTACACCTTC. Protein sequence: CASSMGPGQGAIYGYTF.

This chain connects TRBV4-1 to TRBJ2-5, with 11 bases that match TRBD2. Germline V gene lookup returns CDR1 MGHRA and CDR2 YSYEKL. V lost 0 bases and J lost 5; bases outside the gene matches: 2. This CDR3 has 15 residues. This CDR3 reads CASSQDRTSGETQYF. CDR3 in DNA: TGCGCCAGCAGCCAAGATAGGACTAGCGGGGAGACCCAGTACTTC.

V is TRBV2 and J is TRBJ1-4; possible D gene TRBD1, 5 bases. The CDR3 runs to 14 residues. Germline CDR1 SNHLY, CDR2 FYNNEI. Trimming took off 6 bases at V and 7 bases at J, with 15 bases between the two ends. The CDR3 bases are TGTGCCAGCAGAACTTTGGGGGGTGGTGAAAAACTGTTTTTT. Encoded protein: CASRTLGGGEKLFF. Together with reference TRBV2 and TRBJ1-4, the CDR3 gives the full variable domain: EPEVTQTPSHQVTQMGQEVILRCVPISNHLYFYWYRQILGQKVEFLVSFYNNEISEKSEIFDDQFSVERPDGSNFTLKIRSTKLEDSAMYFCASRTLGGGEKLFFGSGTQLSVL.

The sample holds a few counts of this clone. The chain couples TRBV5-1 to TRBJ2-5; a weak D match, TRBD2 (6 bases). Trimming removed 1 base from V and 1 base from J, with 14 bases in between. Germline loops: CDR1 SGHRS, CDR2 YFSETQ. The CDR3 spans 16 residues. Written as DNA, the CDR3 is TGCGCCAGCAGCTTGACCATGGACTATAGCCAAGAGACCCAGTACTTC. As protein: CASSLTMDYSQETQYF.

This chain connects TRBV19 to TRBJ2-5; TRBD1 aligns across 8 bases. The germline gives CDR1 LNHDA, CDR2 SQIVND (reference sequence). After removal of 5 bases from V and 5 bases from J, the junction contained 7 bases not matched to a gene. This CDR3 region has 14 residues. The CDR3 DNA sequence: TGTGCCAGTAGTCCGGACAGGGCCATGGAGACCCAGTACTTC. Translated: CASSPDRAMETQYF.

The genes are TRBV5-4 and TRBJ1-4; no definite D call. This CDR3 contains 14 residues. Germline-derived CDR1 and CDR2 are SGHNT and YYREEE (reference sequence). V lost 1 base and J lost 8, with 12 bases in between. CDR3 in amino acids: CASSLNSEREKLFF. CDR3 DNA: TGTGCCAGCAGCTTGAACTCCGAGCGGGAAAAACTGTTTTTT.

V usage is TRBV6-9 and J usage is TRBJ1-1; maybe TRBD1 (6 bases). Germline CDR1 reads MNHGY; CDR2 reads SVAAGI. Trimming took off 7 bases at V and 1 base at J, with 25 bases between the two ends. The CDR3 contains 18 residues. Here the CDR3 reads CASTNGGTTTSKNTEAFF. The CDR3 DNA is TGTGCCAGCACCAACGGGGGGACAACAACTTCTAAGAACACTGAAGCTTTCTTT.

The rearrangement uses TRBV28 and TRBJ2-5, with TRBD2 identical over 10 bases. V lost 7 bases, J lost 2 bases, and 4 bases stayed unmatched. CDR3 size: 14 residues. Germline V lookup: CDR1 MDHEN, CDR2 SYDVKM. This chain's CDR3 is CASMSSGGQETQYF. For the CDR3, the DNA is TGTGCCAGCATGAGTAGCGGGGGGCAAGAGACCCAGTACTTC.

This clone has a single count. The chain has TRBV27 and TRBJ2-3, with a tentative D call TRBD2 (7 bases). Germline CDR1 is MNHEY and CDR2 is SMNVEV (reference sequence). The ends were cut back, 0 bases at V and 4 bases at J, with 11 bases in the middle. CDR3 length: 15 amino acids. CDR3 in amino acids: CASSLSGGRPDTQYF. The CDR3 nucleotides read TGTGCCAGCAGTTTATCGGGGGGGCGGCCAGATACGCAGTATTTT.